This T cell receptor beta chain appears in the sequencing data of a study of neurological immune-mediated disorders. Findings and caveats of the study: TCR clonal expansion peaked in HTLV-1-associated myelopathy patients and was lowest in multiple sclerosis patients.

Each TCR transcript was tagged with a 10-nucleotide random UMI during 5'RACE. Per sequencing run, 15-18 subjects together gave over 170 million TCR-beta sequences. One entry per CDR3 protein, called by TCRdb with MiXCR from the 5' RACE reads. Of fewer than 20,000 distinct CDR3 sequences in the sample, 27% were seen once. PBMCs stored at -80 C, numbering 2 million, were the origin of the unsorted libraries. Regarding this clonotype: No antigen is known for it.

Sequencing used PBMCs. This clonotype was sampled from a man aged 45 to 65 with HTLV-1-associated myelopathy (HAM/TSP).

Written as DNA, the CDR3 is TGTGCCAGCAGCTTCGGCGAGGGGCTTTCACCCCTCCACTTT. Translated: CASSFGEGLSPLHF. The chain has TRBV5-4 and TRBJ1-6, with D possibly TRBD1 on 5 matching bases. Germline V lookup: CDR1 SGHNT, CDR2 YYREEE (reference sequence). The CDR3 is 14 residues long. V lost 2 bases, J lost 9 bases, and 12 bases lay in between.